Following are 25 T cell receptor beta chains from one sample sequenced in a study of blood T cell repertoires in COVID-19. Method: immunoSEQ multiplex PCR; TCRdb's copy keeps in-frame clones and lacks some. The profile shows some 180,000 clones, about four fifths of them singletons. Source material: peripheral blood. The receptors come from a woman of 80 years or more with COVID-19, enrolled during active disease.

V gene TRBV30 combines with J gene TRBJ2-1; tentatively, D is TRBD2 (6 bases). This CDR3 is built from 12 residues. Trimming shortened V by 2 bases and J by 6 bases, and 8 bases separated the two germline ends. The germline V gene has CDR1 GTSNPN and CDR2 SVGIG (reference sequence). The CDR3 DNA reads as TGTGCCTGGAGTCTGGGGGGCAATGAGCAGTTCTTC. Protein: CAWSLGGNEQFF. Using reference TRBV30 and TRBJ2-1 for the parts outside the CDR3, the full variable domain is SQTIHQWPATLVQPVGSPLSLECTVEGTSNPNLYWYRQAAGRGLQLLFYSVGIGQISSEVPQNLSASRPQDRQFILSSKKLLLSDSGFYLCAWSLGGNEQFFGPGTRLTVL.

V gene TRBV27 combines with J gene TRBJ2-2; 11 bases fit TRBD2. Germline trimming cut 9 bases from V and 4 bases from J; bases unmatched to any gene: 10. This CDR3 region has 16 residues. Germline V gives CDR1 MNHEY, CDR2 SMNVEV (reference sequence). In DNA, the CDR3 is TGTGCCAGTTCCCTAGGACTAGCGGGTTTCACCGGGGAGCTGTTTTTT. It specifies CASSLGLAGFTGELFF.

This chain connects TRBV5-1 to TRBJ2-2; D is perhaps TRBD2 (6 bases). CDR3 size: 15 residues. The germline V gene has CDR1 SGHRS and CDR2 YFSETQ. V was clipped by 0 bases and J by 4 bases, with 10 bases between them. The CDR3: CASSLELGGTGELFF. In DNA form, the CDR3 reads TGCGCCAGCAGCTTGGAACTGGGGGGCACCGGGGAGCTGTTTTTT.

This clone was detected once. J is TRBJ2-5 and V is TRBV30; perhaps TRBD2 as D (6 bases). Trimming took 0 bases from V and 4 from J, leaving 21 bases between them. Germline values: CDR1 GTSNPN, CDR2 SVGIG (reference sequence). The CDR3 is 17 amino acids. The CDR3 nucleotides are TGTGCCTGGAGTGTATTCCCTTTATCGGGAGTTTCAGAGACCCAGTACTTC. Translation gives CAWSVFPLSGVSETQYF.

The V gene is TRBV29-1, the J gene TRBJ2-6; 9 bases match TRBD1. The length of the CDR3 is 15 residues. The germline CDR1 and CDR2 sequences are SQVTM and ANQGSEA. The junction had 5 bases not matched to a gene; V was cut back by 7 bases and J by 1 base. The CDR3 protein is CSARDRVSGANVLTF. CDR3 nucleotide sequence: TGCAGCGCCCGGGACAGGGTGTCTGGGGCCAACGTCCTGACTTTC.

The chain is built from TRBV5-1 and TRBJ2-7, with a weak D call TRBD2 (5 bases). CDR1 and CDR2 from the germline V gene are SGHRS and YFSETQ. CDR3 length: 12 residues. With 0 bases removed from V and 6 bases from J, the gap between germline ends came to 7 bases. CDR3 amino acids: CASSLVASEQYF. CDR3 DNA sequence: TGCGCCAGCAGCTTGGTAGCGAGCGAGCAGTACTTC.

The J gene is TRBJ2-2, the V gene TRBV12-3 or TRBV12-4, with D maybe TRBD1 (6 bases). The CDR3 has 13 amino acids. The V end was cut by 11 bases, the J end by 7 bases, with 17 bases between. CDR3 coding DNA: TGTGCCTCGGACGGCGCCAGGGGCGGGGAGCTGTTTTTT. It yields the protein CASDGARGGELFF.

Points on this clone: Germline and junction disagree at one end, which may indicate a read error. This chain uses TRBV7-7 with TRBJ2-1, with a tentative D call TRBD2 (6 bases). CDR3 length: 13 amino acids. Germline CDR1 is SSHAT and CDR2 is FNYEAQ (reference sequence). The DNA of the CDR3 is TGTGCTAGCAGCTTAGGAGGGATCAATGAGCAGTTCTTC. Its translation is CASSLGGINEQFF.

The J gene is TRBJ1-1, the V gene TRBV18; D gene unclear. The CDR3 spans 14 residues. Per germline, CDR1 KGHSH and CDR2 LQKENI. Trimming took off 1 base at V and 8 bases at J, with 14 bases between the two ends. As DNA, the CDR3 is TGTGCCAGCTCACCACTAGCGGGGTCTAGGGAAGCTTTCTTT. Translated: CASSPLAGSREAFF.

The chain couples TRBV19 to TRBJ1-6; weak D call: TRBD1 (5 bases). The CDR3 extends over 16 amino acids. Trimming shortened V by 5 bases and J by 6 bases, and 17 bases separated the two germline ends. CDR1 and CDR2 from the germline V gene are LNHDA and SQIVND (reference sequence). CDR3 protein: CASSYLGSGGNSPLHF. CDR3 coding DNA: TGTGCCAGTAGTTACCTCGGCTCGGGGGGTAATTCACCCCTCCACTTT.

The CDR3: CASSSRYEQYF. The CDR3, as DNA: TGTGCCAGCAGTTCGCGATACGAGCAGTACTTC. The chain recombines TRBV12-3 or TRBV12-4 with TRBJ2-7; D is uncertain. The CDR3 runs to 11 residues. V lost 4 bases, J lost 4 bases, and 5 bases lay in between.

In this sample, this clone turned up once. The CDR3 is CASSLERLAGGLNTGELFF. The DNA for the CDR3 is TGTGCCAGCAGCCTAGAGAGGCTAGCGGGGGGCTTGAACACCGGGGAGCTGTTTTTT. V and J are TRBV7-2 and TRBJ2-2, with 11 bases matching TRBD2. Germline CDR1 and CDR2: SGHTA and FQGNSA. Trimming at V came to 5 bases and at J to 1 base, leaving 12 bases not matched to a gene. The CDR3 runs 19 residues.

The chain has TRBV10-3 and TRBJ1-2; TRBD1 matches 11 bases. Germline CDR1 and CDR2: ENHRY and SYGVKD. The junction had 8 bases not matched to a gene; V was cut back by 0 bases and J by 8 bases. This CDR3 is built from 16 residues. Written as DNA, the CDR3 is TGTGCCATCAGTGAGTCTCGGACAGGGGGCCGGGGAGGCTACACCTTC. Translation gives CAISESRTGGRGGYTF.

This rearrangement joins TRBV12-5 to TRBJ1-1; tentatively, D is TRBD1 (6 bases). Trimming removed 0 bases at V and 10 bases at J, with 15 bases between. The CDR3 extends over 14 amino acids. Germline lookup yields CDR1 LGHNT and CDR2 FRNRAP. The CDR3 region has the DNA TGTGCTAGTGGTTTGGTATTGGGGGCTCTAGGAGCTTTCTTT. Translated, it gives CASGLVLGALGAFF.

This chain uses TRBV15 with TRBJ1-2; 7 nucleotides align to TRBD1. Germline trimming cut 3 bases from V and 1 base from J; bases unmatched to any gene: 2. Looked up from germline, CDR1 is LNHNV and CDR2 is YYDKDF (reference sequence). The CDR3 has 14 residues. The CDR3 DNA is TGTGCCACCAGCAGGACAGGGAATAACTATGGCTACACCTTC. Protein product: CATSRTGNNYGYTF.

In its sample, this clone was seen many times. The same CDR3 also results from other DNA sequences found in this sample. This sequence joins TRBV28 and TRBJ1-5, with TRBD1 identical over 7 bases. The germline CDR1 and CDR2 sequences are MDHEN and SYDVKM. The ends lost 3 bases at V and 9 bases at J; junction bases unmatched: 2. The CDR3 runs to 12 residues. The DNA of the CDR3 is TGTGCCAGCAGTTTTGACAGGGCGCCCCAGCATTTT. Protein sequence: CASSFDRAPQHF.

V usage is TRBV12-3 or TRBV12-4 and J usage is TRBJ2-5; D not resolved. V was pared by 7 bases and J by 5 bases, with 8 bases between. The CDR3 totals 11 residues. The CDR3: CASTNGETQYF. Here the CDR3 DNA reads TGTGCCAGCACGAACGGGGAGACCCAGTACTTC.

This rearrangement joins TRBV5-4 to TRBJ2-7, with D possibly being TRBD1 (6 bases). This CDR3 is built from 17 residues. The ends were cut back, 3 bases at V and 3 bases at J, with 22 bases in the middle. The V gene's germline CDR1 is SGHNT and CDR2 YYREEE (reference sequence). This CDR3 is CASSSPPGRQAYYEQYF. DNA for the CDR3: TGTGCCAGCAGCTCGCCACCGGGGAGACAGGCTTACTACGAGCAGTACTTC.

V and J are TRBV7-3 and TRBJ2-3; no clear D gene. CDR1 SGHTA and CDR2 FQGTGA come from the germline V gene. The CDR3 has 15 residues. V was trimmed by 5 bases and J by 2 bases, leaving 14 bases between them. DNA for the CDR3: TGTGCCAGCAGCCATGGCGGCGGTACCACAGATACGCAGTATTTT. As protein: CASSHGGGTTDTQYF.

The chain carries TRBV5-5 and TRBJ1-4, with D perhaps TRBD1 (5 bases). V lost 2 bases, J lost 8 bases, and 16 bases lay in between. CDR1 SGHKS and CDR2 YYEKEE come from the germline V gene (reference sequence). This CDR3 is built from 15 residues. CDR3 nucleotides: TGTGCCAGCAGCTTCGCGGGGCGAAATGGGGAAAAACTGTTTTTT. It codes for CASSFAGRNGEKLFF.

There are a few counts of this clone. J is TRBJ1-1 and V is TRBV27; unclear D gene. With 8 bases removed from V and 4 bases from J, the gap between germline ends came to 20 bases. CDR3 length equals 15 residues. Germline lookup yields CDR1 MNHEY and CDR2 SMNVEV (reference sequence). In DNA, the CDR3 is TGTGCCAGCCTCCCCACGCCCCCAGAGGCCACTGAAGCTTTCTTT. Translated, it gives CASLPTPPEATEAFF.

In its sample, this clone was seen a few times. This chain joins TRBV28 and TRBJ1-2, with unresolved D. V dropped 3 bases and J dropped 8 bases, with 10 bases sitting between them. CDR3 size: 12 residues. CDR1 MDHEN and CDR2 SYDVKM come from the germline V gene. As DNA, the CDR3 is TGTGCCAGCAGTTTTTCCCCAGGCGGCTACACCTTC. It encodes CASSFSPGGYTF.

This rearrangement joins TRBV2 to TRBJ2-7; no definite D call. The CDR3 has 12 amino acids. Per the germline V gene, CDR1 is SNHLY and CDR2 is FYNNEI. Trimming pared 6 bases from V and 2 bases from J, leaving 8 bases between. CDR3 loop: CASSPYTYEQYF. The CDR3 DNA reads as TGTGCCAGCAGCCCCTATACCTACGAGCAGTACTTC.

The chain's CDR3 is CASSEASVGRGYF. The CDR3 nucleotides are TGTGCCAGCAGTGAAGCTTCGGTAGGGCGGGGGTACTTC. The V call is TRBV2, the J call TRBJ2-7, with a possible D match to TRBD2 (6 bases). CDR1 and CDR2 (germline): SNHLY, FYNNEI. Trimming removed 0 bases at V and 12 bases at J, with 15 bases between. This CDR3 is built from 13 residues.

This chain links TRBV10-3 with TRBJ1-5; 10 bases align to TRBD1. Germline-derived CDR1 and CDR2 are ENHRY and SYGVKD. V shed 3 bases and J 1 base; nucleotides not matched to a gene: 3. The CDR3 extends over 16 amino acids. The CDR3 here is CAISEGTGASNQPQHF. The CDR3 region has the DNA TGTGCCATCAGTGAAGGGACAGGGGCAAGCAATCAGCCCCAGCATTTT.